One and the same sample provided the 10 T cell receptor beta chains below, sequenced in a study of blood T cell repertoires in COVID-19. Sequencing used immunoSEQ multiplex PCR; TCRdb keeps in-frame clones, though not all of them. Counted here are hundreds of thousands of clones, about 87% occurring once; the ten biggest clones make up around 1.2%. The sequenced sample was peripheral blood. The receptors derive from a man between 65 and 80 years old with acute or convalescent COVID-19.

This sequence joins TRBV19 and TRBJ1-1; tentatively, D is TRBD1 (6 bases). V was shortened by 3 bases and J by 5 bases, with 10 bases between the two germline ends. Germline CDR1 and CDR2: LNHDA and SQIVND (reference sequence). This CDR3 is built from 13 residues. The CDR3 DNA reads TGTGCCAGTAGTATCGGGAGGGGGACTGAAGCTTTCTTT. Translating gives CASSIGRGTEAFF.

The CDR3 DNA reads as TGTGCCAGCAGCGTAGGGCCCTCAGGGACCTACGAGCAGTACTTC. Its protein is CASSVGPSGTYEQYF. The chain carries TRBV9 and TRBJ2-7, with D perhaps matching TRBD1 (5 bases). Germline V gene sequence: CDR1 SGDLS, CDR2 YYNGEE. V shed 0 bases and J shed 2 bases, with 12 bases lying between them. The CDR3 is 15 residues long.

A few counts support this clone. CDR3 sequence: CASSRTVSGNTIYF. In nucleotides, the CDR3 is TGTGCCAGCAGCCGGACAGTGTCTGGAAACACCATATATTTT. This chain connects TRBV14 to TRBJ1-3; D perhaps matches TRBD1 (6 bases). CDR3 size: 14 residues. Trimming cost V 4 bases and J 1 base, with 8 bases left between them. Germline loops: CDR1 SGHDN, CDR2 FVKESK.

In its sample, this clone was seen once. The chain couples TRBV15 to TRBJ2-2; 8 bases fit TRBD1. CDR3 length: 16 residues. CDR1 and CDR2 from the germline V gene are LNHNV and YYDKDF (reference sequence). Trimming removed 1 base from V and 1 base from J; junction bases left unmatched: 2. The CDR3, as DNA: TGTGCCACCAGCAGAGGAGGGACAGGGAACACCGGGGAGCTGTTTTTT. It codes for CATSRGGTGNTGELFF.

The J gene is TRBJ2-7, the V gene TRBV5-4, with D possibly matching TRBD1 (6 bases). The length of the CDR3 is 14 residues. Germline-derived CDR1 and CDR2 are SGHNT and YYREEE (reference sequence). V was shortened by 0 bases and J by 6 bases, with 13 bases between the two germline ends. The CDR3 sequence is CASSLAAGVGEQYF. The CDR3 coding sequence is TGTGCCAGCAGCTTGGCGGCAGGGGTCGGCGAGCAGTACTTC. Full variable domain (remainder filled in from reference TRBV5-4 and TRBJ2-7): ETGVTQSPTHLIKTRGQQVTLRCSSQSGHNTVSWYQQALGQGPQFIFQYYREEENGRGNFPPRFSGLQFPNYSSELNVNALELDDSALYLCASSLAAGVGEQYFGPGTRLTVT.

This clone was observed a handful of times. The J gene is TRBJ2-1, the V gene TRBV27; TRBD1 matches 8 bases. Germline lookup yields CDR1 MNHEY and CDR2 SMNVEV (reference sequence). CDR3 length: 15 amino acids. The V segment lost 5 bases and the J segment 0 bases; nucleotides outside the gene matches: 3. CDR3 residues: CASSLTGGSYNEQFF. CDR3 bases: TGTGCCAGCAGTCTAACAGGGGGCTCCTACAATGAGCAGTTCTTC.

The CDR3 region has the DNA TGTGCCAGCAGGGAGGGTCGGAATTCACCCCTCCACTTT. Residues: CASREGRNSPLHF. V gene TRBV6-6 combines with J gene TRBJ1-6, with no clear D. This CDR3 has 13 residues. From germline, CDR1 is MNHNY and CDR2 SVGAGI (reference sequence). Trimming removed 6 bases from V and 7 bases from J, with 10 bases in between.

This rearrangement joins TRBV10-3 to TRBJ1-1; no clear D gene. This CDR3 spans 12 amino acids. The V gene's germline CDR1 is ENHRY and CDR2 SYGVKD. V was pared by 8 bases and J by 6 bases, with 13 bases between. CDR3 region: CAIGRFGPEAFF. The CDR3 DNA sequence: TGTGCCATCGGGAGGTTTGGGCCTGAAGCTTTCTTT.

The chain links TRBV9 to TRBJ1-6, with 10 bases lining up with TRBD1. Germline V gene data show CDR1 as SGDLS and CDR2 as YYNGEE. The CDR3 spans 16 residues. V dropped 2 bases and J dropped 7; count of bases not matched to a gene: 6. The CDR3 sequence: CASSVGGQGHNSPLHF. As DNA, the CDR3 is TGTGCCAGCAGCGTCGGGGGACAGGGGCACAATTCACCCCTCCACTTT.

The chain employs TRBV6-6 and TRBJ1-5, with 8 bases that match TRBD1. The CDR3 spans 14 residues. V was clipped by 5 bases and J by 7 bases; unmatched bases: 7. Germline CDR1 MNHNY, CDR2 SVGAGI (reference sequence). The CDR3 is CASSRGQGSQPQHF. Here the CDR3 DNA reads TGTGCCAGCAGTAGAGGACAGGGTTCGCAGCCCCAGCATTTT.